This TCR beta chain is drawn from a study of PD-L1 blockade in urothelial cancer. Across the whole study: Patients commenced atezolizumab at some point between 2014 and 2015, and it was given at 1,200 mg intravenously every 3 weeks. Whole-study results and caveats: Blood clones associated with the tumor expanded more at 3 weeks in durable-benefit patients.

Deletions cut 7 bases from V and 0 bases from J, with 15 bases between. Germline V gene lookup returns CDR1 MNHNS and CDR2 SASEGT. The CDR3 contains 15 residues. This clone turned up a few times. Its antigen remains unidentified. Clones were sequenced by immunoSEQ multiplex PCR, and TCRdb holds only the in-frame ones, with some missing. Of approximately 58,000 clones detected, around 79% appear once; the ten largest clones hold roughly 4%. The TCR comes from a man in his 70s with urothelial cancer. This chain connects TRBV6-1 to TRBJ1-1; possible D gene TRBD1, 6 bases. Sequenced material: PBMCs, taken around atezolizumab (anti-PD-L1) treatment. The CDR3 spells CASIKPGQMNTEAFF. The CDR3 coding sequence is TGTGCCAGCATTAAACCGGGACAAATGAACACTGAAGCTTTCTTT.